The rows below give T cell receptor beta chains drawn from one sample of a study of blood T cells in healthy people across ages. One entry per CDR3 protein, called by TCRdb with MiXCR from the 5' RACE reads. The sample includes 850,000 to 1,300,000 distinct CDR3 sequences, under 55% seen only once; the top ten take 18%. The sequencing input was blood. These receptors were collected from a woman in her sixties or seventies in good health. The CDR3 runs from the conserved cysteine through the conserved F or W. A D gene is named only where the DNA matches it firmly. Rows may omit the clone size; those that give it use once, few, many or a size class.

V: TRBV2; size: few; J: TRBJ2-7; D: TRBD2; CDR3: CASSPGRGLAGYEQYF; DNA: TGTGCCAGCAGTCCCGGGAGGGGACTAGCGGGATACGAGCAGTACTTC
V: TRBV2; size: NA; J: TRBJ2-5; D: NA; CDR3: CASSLRRDYQETQYF; DNA: TGTGCCAGCAGCCTCCGCCGGGACTACCAAGAGACCCAGTACTTC
V: TRBV5-6; size: NA; J: TRBJ2-6; D: NA; CDR3: CASSPVVSVLSQGPSGANVLTF; DNA: TGTGCCAGCAGCCCAGTGGTCTCGGTTTTGTCCCAAGGACCCTCTGGGGCCAACGTCCTGACTTTC
V: TRBV6-5; size: few; J: TRBJ2-1; D: NA; CDR3: CASSYFPGNYNEQFF; DNA: TGTGCCAGCAGTTATTTTCCAGGGAACTACAATGAGCAGTTCTTC
V: TRBV7-9; size: NA; J: TRBJ2-4; D: TRBD1; CDR3: CASSRQGQGVNIQYF; DNA: TGTGCCAGCAGCCGGCAGGGACAGGGGGTTAACATTCAGTACTTC
V: TRBV27; size: NA; J: TRBJ2-7; D: TRBD1; CDR3: CASTSIKGAYEQYF; DNA: TGTGCCAGCACCAGTATAAAGGGGGCGTACGAGCAGTACTTC
V: TRBV27; size: NA; J: TRBJ2-1; D: NA; CDR3: CASSYSFGEQFF; DNA: TGTGCCAGCAGTTACTCATTTGGTGAGCAGTTCTTC
V: TRBV14; size: NA; J: TRBJ2-1; D: NA; CDR3: CASSQGEQVQFF; DNA: TGTGCCAGCAGCCAAGGGGAGCAGGTGCAGTTCTTC
V: TRBV20-1; size: NA; J: TRBJ2-1; D: TRBD2; CDR3: CSASGLAGGREQFF; DNA: TGCAGTGCTAGTGGTCTAGCGGGAGGCCGGGAGCAGTTCTTC
V: TRBV29-1; size: NA; J: TRBJ2-3; D: NA; CDR3: CSVEAGDPTDTQYF; DNA: TGCAGCGTTGAAGCGGGAGACCCGACAGATACGCAGTATTTT
V: TRBV6-5; size: few; J: TRBJ1-1; D: TRBD1; CDR3: CASSYGDRPAFF; DNA: TGTGCCAGCAGTTACGGGGACAGACCGGCTTTCTTT
V: TRBV6-5; size: NA; J: TRBJ2-1; D: TRBD2; CDR3: CASSYPGTGGGNEQFF; DNA: TGTGCCAGCAGTTACCCCGGGACGGGAGGGGGCAATGAGCAGTTCTTC
V: TRBV24-1; size: NA; J: TRBJ2-7; D: NA; CDR3: CATSDQRDTRPYEQYF; DNA: TGTGCCACCAGTGATCAACGGGACACCCGGCCCTACGAGCAGTACTTC
V: TRBV29-1; size: few; J: TRBJ1-1; D: TRBD1; CDR3: CSAYRGGVINTEAFF; DNA: TGCAGCGCCTACAGGGGGGGGGTAATCAACACTGAAGCTTTCTTT
V: TRBV20-1; size: NA; J: TRBJ1-2; D: TRBD1; CDR3: CSALTGGVGYTF; DNA: TGCAGTGCTTTGACAGGGGGAGTTGGCTACACCTTC
V: TRBV7-9; size: few; J: TRBJ2-5; D: NA; CDR3: CASSPREDEETQYF; DNA: TGTGCCAGCAGCCCCCGGGAAGACGAAGAGACCCAGTACTTC
V: TRBV13; size: NA; J: TRBJ2-1; D: TRBD2; CDR3: CASKRLAGGPGDEQFF; DNA: TGTGCCAGTAAGAGACTAGCGGGAGGGCCTGGCGATGAGCAGTTCTTC
V: TRBV2; size: NA; J: TRBJ2-1; D: NA; CDR3: CASQGGYNEQFF; DNA: TGTGCCAGCCAGGGGGGGTACAATGAGCAGTTCTTC
V: TRBV28; size: few; J: TRBJ1-2; D: NA; CDR3: CASSLGPRSWGRIGYGYTF; DNA: TGTGCCAGCAGTTTAGGTCCCCGTAGCTGGGGGCGAATAGGATATGGCTACACCTTC
V: TRBV4-2; size: NA; J: TRBJ2-3; D: NA; CDR3: CASSPAGPPPTDTQYF; DNA: TGTGCCAGCAGCCCCGCTGGGCCTCCCCCCACAGATACGCAGTATTTT
V: TRBV7-9; size: few; J: TRBJ2-5; D: NA; CDR3: CASSLGGVGPETQYF; DNA: TGTGCCAGCAGCTTAGGGGGAGTGGGCCCAGAGACCCAGTACTTC
V: TRBV2; size: NA; J: TRBJ2-3; D: TRBD2; CDR3: CASTERFGALGFIAGAGDTQYF; DNA: TGTGCCAGCACCGAACGGTTCGGGGCCTTGGGCTTTATAGCGGGAGCAGGAGATACGCAGTATTTT
V: TRBV9; size: few; J: TRBJ1-6; D: NA; CDR3: CASSKGRTASPLHF; DNA: TGTGCCAGCAGCAAGGGACGGACAGCTTCACCCCTCCACTTT
V: TRBV6-5; size: few; J: TRBJ2-1; D: TRBD1; CDR3: CASNLGQGEGVNEQFF; DNA: TGTGCCAGCAATCTGGGACAGGGAGAGGGGGTGAATGAGCAGTTCTTC
V: TRBV20-1; size: NA; J: TRBJ2-7; D: TRBD2; CDR3: CSARLADACEQYF; DNA: TGCAGTGCTAGACTAGCGGATGCCTGCGAGCAGTACTTC